A single sample is the source of the 24 T cell receptor beta chains below, sequenced in a study of Graves' ophthalmopathy and Graves' hyperthyroidism. TCR beta CDR3 amplification used RNA transcripts. RT-PCR with HTBI primers came first, then second-round multiplex PCR. In TCRdb, the multiplex PCR reads were re-called with MiXCR into one record per CDR3 protein. The profile shows around 660,000 distinct CDR3 sequences, more than 40% of them singletons. The sample consisted of peripheral blood. All receptors derive from an adult man with Graves' ophthalmopathy.

This clonotype was recorded at least ten times. The chain combines TRBV7-3 with TRBJ2-2; 7 bases agree with TRBD2. This CDR3 spans 14 amino acids. Germline CDR1 SGHTA, CDR2 FQGTGA. V dropped 5 bases and J dropped 9; count of bases not matched to a gene: 9. CDR3 loop: CASSPSGNGRELFF. The CDR3, as DNA: TGTGCCAGCAGCCCCAGCGGGAATGGCAGGGAGCTGTTTTTT.

The genes are TRBV10-3 and TRBJ1-3; 10 bases are a match to TRBD1. The germline gives CDR1 ENHRY, CDR2 SYGVKD. The CDR3 has 14 residues. J was trimmed by 8 bases and V by 7 bases; bases with no gene match: 8. The CDR3 loop is CAINPGQGLDTIYF. In DNA, the CDR3 is TGTGCCATCAACCCGGGACAGGGGCTGGACACCATATATTTT.

This clonotype appeared a few times. This chain links TRBV10-3 with TRBJ1-1, with D perhaps matching TRBD1 (6 bases). CDR1 is ENHRY, CDR2 SYGVKD, per germline. Trimming took 10 bases from V and 3 from J, leaving 24 bases between them. The CDR3 has 16 amino acids. The CDR3 region has the DNA TGTGCCAGCATTCCAGGGGTCCCCCCTCAAGACACTGAAGCTTTCTTT. Protein sequence: CASIPGVPPQDTEAFF.

The V gene is TRBV12-3 or TRBV12-4, the J gene TRBJ2-7; either TRBD1 or TRBD2 may supply D (5 bases each). This CDR3 has 15 residues. V lost 5 bases, J lost 2 bases, and 16 bases lay in between. In nucleotides, the CDR3 is TGTGCCAGCAGTACTCCGGGACGGTCCGCCTACGAGCAGTACTTC. This translates into CASSTPGRSAYEQYF.

This clonotype was counted a few times. This sequence joins TRBV5-8 and TRBJ1-5; 7 nucleotides line up with TRBD1. V was pared by 10 bases and J by 4 bases, with 14 bases of the junction left unmatched. This CDR3 has 15 residues. CDR1 and CDR2 (germline): SGHTS, YDEGEE. The CDR3 region is CAWSSTGRGNQPQHF. The CDR3 nucleotides are TGTGCCTGGAGTTCGACAGGGAGGGGAAATCAGCCCCAGCATTTT.

A word on this clonotype: A read error may account for a junction end that differs from germline. The gene calls are TRBV10-3 and TRBJ2-6, with 11 bases matching TRBD1. The CDR3 spans 13 residues. Germline lookup yields CDR1 ENHRY and CDR2 SYGVKD. In nucleotides, the CDR3 is TGTGCCATCAGTGTGGACAGGGGGCTCACTGAAGCTTTC. Protein: CAISVDRGLTEAF.

This clonotype was observed at least ten times. The chain uses TRBV7-8 and TRBJ2-7; maybe TRBD1 (5 bases). The V gene lost 1 base and the J gene lost 0 bases, with 10 bases spanning the gap. The CDR3 length is 15 residues. Germline CDR1 reads SGHVS; CDR2 reads FQNEAQ. The DNA for the CDR3 is TGTGCCAGCAGCTTAGGACAGAGAAGCTCCTACGAGCAGTACTTC. It yields the protein CASSLGQRSSYEQYF.

The J gene is TRBJ1-6, the V gene TRBV12-3 or TRBV12-4; the D is unclear. The CDR3 loop spans 13 amino acids. Trimming removed 8 bases from V and 7 bases from J, with 12 bases in between. The CDR3 DNA reads as TGTGCCAGCGCCCGGGCAGAGAATTCACCCCTCCACTTT. This encodes CASARAENSPLHF.

This clonotype was observed at least ten times. The rearrangement links TRBV5-8 to TRBJ1-2, with D maybe TRBD1 (5 bases). CDR3 length: 13 amino acids. The germline CDR1 and CDR2 sequences are SGHTS and YDEGEE. V gave up 5 bases and J gave up 3 bases, with 11 bases separating them. DNA for the CDR3: TGTGCCAGCAGGAGAGGGGAGGACTATGGCTACACCTTC. Translation: CASRRGEDYGYTF. Full variable domain (rest looked up from reference TRBV5-8 and TRBJ1-2): EAGVTQSPTHLIKTRGQQATLRCSPISGHTSVYWYQQALGLGLQFLLWYDEGEERNRGNFPPRFSGRQFPNYSSELNVNALELEDSALYLCASRRGEDYGYTFGSGTRLTVV.

J is TRBJ1-1 and V is TRBV5-1; no definite D call. CDR1 SGHRS and CDR2 YFSETQ come from the germline V gene. V was shortened by 1 base and J by 4 bases, with 8 bases between the two germline ends. The CDR3 runs to 13 residues. CDR3 residues: CASSLSRPTEAFF. As DNA, the CDR3 is TGCGCCAGCAGCTTGTCAAGGCCCACTGAAGCTTTCTTT.

The chain joins TRBV7-3 to TRBJ2-5; 8 nucleotides line up with TRBD1. The J segment lost 7 bases and the V segment lost 5 bases, leaving 12 bases of the junction unmatched. Germline assignment: CDR1 SGHTA and CDR2 FQGTGA. The CDR3 covers 15 residues. The CDR3 sequence: CASSDTGGRTGTQYF. The CDR3 DNA reads TGTGCCAGCAGCGACACAGGGGGACGAACTGGGACCCAGTACTTC.

The chain is built from TRBV29-1 and TRBJ1-2; D call uncertain. The germline CDR1 and CDR2 sequences are SQVTM and ANQGSEA. CDR3 size: 11 residues. Between the trimmed V and J ends, which lost 7 bases and 6 bases, there was a span of 12 bases. The CDR3 here is CSDEVENGYTF. DNA of the CDR3: TGCAGCGATGAGGTGGAGAATGGCTACACCTTC. Filled out from reference TRBV29-1 and TRBJ1-2, the complete variable domain reads SAVISQKPSRDICQRGTSLTIQCQVDSQVTMMFWYRQQPGQSLTLIATANQGSEATYESGFVIDKFPISRPNLTFSTLTVSNMSPEDSSIYLCSDEVENGYTFGSGTRLTVV.

This clonotype was counted only a few times. The rearrangement joins TRBV9 to TRBJ2-2; D call uncertain. Germline assignment: CDR1 SGDLS and CDR2 YYNGEE. The ends were cut back, 0 bases at V and 1 base at J, with 4 bases in the middle. The CDR3 loop spans 14 amino acids. CDR3 amino acids: CASSVDQNTGELFF. As DNA, the CDR3 is TGTGCCAGCAGCGTAGATCAGAACACCGGGGAGCTGTTTTTT.

The J gene is TRBJ1-1, the V gene TRBV7-9, with D hard to call. The CDR3 runs 12 residues. The germline gives CDR1 SEHNR, CDR2 FQNEAQ (reference sequence). Deletions cut 3 bases from V and 11 bases from J, with 13 bases between. CDR3 amino acids: CASSFGREVAFF. CDR3 DNA sequence: TGTGCCAGCAGCTTTGGGAGGGAGGTGGCTTTCTTT.

This clonotype was recorded at least ten times. This chain uses TRBV7-9 with TRBJ2-7; D is unresolved. CDR1 and CDR2 (germline): SEHNR, FQNEAQ (reference sequence). Deletions cut 5 bases from V and 2 bases from J, with 13 bases between. This CDR3 region has 14 residues. CDR3 sequence reads: CASSLSLDPYEQYF. The CDR3 DNA reads as TGTGCCAGCAGCCTGAGCTTAGATCCCTACGAGCAGTACTTC.

This clonotype was recorded at least ten times. The rearrangement uses TRBV7-9 and TRBJ1-4; 9 nucleotides agree with TRBD1. The trim removed 6 bases at V and 9 bases at J, leaving 8 bases unmatched. The CDR3 length is 14 residues. Germline V CDR1 and CDR2: SEHNR, FQNEAQ (reference sequence). DNA for the CDR3: TGTGCCAGCAGTTCCGGGACAGGGTTGCAAAAACTGTTTTTT. It specifies CASSSGTGLQKLFF.

This clonotype was detected ten times or more. The CDR3 DNA reads as TGTGCCAGCAGCCATAAATCAACTAATGAAAAACTGTTTTTT. It is translated as CASSHKSTNEKLFF. This sequence joins TRBV7-8 and TRBJ1-4; D uncertain. Trimming pared 5 bases from V and 0 bases from J, leaving 7 bases between. Germline-derived CDR1 and CDR2 are SGHVS and FQNEAQ. This CDR3 comprises 14 residues.

This clonotype was recorded only once. J is TRBJ1-4 and V is TRBV10-2, with TRBD1 as a possible D gene (6 bases). The germline V and J ends were trimmed by 10 bases and 8 bases, with 20 bases remaining between them. Germline V gene data show CDR1 as WSHSY and CDR2 as SAAADI. The CDR3 runs 14 residues. The chain's CDR3 is CATNKQGYGEKLFF. In DNA, the CDR3 is TGCGCCACCAATAAACAGGGTTACGGCGAAAAACTGTTTTTT.

V and J are TRBV12-3 or TRBV12-4 and TRBJ2-3, with D possibly matching TRBD2 (6 bases). Trimming took 1 base from V and 5 from J, leaving 16 bases between them. The CDR3 loop spans 16 amino acids. CDR3 loop: CASSLDSGRLGDTQYF. The CDR3 DNA is TGTGCCAGCAGTTTAGATAGCGGAAGACTCGGAGATACGCAGTATTTT.

To note about this clonotype: A much larger clone is a single base away; this may be a read error. The V call is TRBV27, the J call TRBJ2-5; 9 nucleotides line up with TRBD2. There are 11 residues in the CDR3. CDR1 MNHEY and CDR2 SMNVEV come from the germline V gene (reference sequence). CDR3 coding DNA: TGTACCAGCAGCCAAGGGACTAGCCGATACTTC. This codes for CTSSQGTSRYF.

This clonotype was counted at least ten times. The chain is built from TRBV9 and TRBJ1-1; D unresolved. The CDR3 totals 14 residues. V was pared by 1 base and J by 1 base, with 8 bases between. The germline gives CDR1 SGDLS, CDR2 YYNGEE. CDR3 protein: CASSVTKTNTEAFF. CDR3 in DNA: TGTGCCAGCAGCGTAACTAAGACGAACACTGAAGCTTTCTTT.

This clonotype was picked up a small number of times. This chain joins TRBV4-2 and TRBJ1-5; D gene ambiguous. Trimming cost V 0 bases and J 0 bases, with 12 bases left between them. This CDR3 contains 17 residues. The V gene's germline CDR1 is LGHNA and CDR2 YNFKEQ. The CDR3 region is CASSQESHPNSNQPQHF. The CDR3 DNA reads TGTGCCAGCAGCCAAGAATCACACCCTAATAGCAATCAGCCCCAGCATTTT.

This clonotype occurred many times. The genes are TRBV12-3 or TRBV12-4 and TRBJ2-7; perhaps D is TRBD1 or TRBD2 (5 bases each). The CDR3 runs to 15 residues. V lost 1 base to trimming and J lost 3 bases, with 13 bases between them. As DNA, the CDR3 is TGTGCCAGCAGTTTAGGGCAGGGCGCGGGCTACGAGCAGTACTTC. Translation: CASSLGQGAGYEQYF.

As concerns this clonotype: This may come from a read error, since a much larger clone is one base off. The chain uses TRBV7-2 and TRBJ1-1, with D uncertain. Deletions cut 4 bases from V and 3 bases from J, with 6 bases between. Germline CDR1 is SGHTA and CDR2 is FQGNSA. The CDR3 spans 12 residues. The CDR3 region is CTSSSAHTEAFF. The CDR3 region has the DNA TGTACCAGCAGCTCGGCCCACACTGAAGCTTTCTTT.